What follows is one T cell receptor (beta chain) and its context. The primer mix had 60 Vbeta and 13 Jbeta primers. Measured with immunoSEQ multiplex PCR; TCRdb has only the in-frame clones, and not every one. The sample carries roughly 150,000 clones, about 74% recorded once. This specimen belongs to a study of cytomegalovirus exposure and HLA in healthy donors. The V gene lost 0 bases and the J gene lost 5 bases, with 16 bases spanning the gap. The CDR3 has 16 residues. Germline V gene lookup returns CDR1 SGHRS and CDR2 YFSETQ. This clonotype originated in a woman aged 40 to 55 in good health and CMV-seronegative. V gene TRBV5-1 combines with J gene TRBJ2-3, with a tentative D call TRBD2 (5 bases). What was sequenced was PBMCs. CDR3 residues: CASSLGRGSTRDTQYF. CDR3 in DNA: TGCGCCAGCAGCTTGGGACGGGGATCCACGCGAGATACGCAGTATTTT.